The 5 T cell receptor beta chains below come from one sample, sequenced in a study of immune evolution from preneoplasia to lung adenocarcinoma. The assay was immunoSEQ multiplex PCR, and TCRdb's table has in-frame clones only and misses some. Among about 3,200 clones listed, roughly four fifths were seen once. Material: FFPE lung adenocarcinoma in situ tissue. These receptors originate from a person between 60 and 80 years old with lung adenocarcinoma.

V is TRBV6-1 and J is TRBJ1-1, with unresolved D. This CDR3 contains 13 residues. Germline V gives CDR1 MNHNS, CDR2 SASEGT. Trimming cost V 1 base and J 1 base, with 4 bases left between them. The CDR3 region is CASSEVTNTEAFF. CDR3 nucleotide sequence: TGTGCCAGCAGTGAAGTGACGAACACTGAAGCTTTCTTT.

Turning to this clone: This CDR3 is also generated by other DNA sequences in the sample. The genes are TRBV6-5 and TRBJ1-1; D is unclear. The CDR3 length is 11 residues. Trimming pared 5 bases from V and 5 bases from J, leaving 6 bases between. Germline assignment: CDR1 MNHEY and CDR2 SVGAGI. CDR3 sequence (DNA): TGTGCCAGCAGTGGGAATACTGAAGCTTTCTTT. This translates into CASSGNTEAFF.

The CDR3 DNA follows: TGTGCCAGCAGCTTCCGGGGAAGGGGTGAAGCTTTCTTT. Protein: CASSFRGRGEAFF. The chain is built from TRBV4-2 and TRBJ1-1; maybe TRBD1 (5 bases). The V and J ends lost 5 bases and 7 bases respectively, with 14 bases between them. Germline CDR1 and CDR2: LGHNA and YNFKEQ. This CDR3 is built from 13 residues.

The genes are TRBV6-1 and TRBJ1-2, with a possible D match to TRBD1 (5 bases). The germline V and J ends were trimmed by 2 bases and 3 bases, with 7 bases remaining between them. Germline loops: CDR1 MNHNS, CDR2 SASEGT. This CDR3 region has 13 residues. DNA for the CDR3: TGTGCCAGCAGTGAAAGCAGGGACTATGGCTACACCTTC. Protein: CASSESRDYGYTF.

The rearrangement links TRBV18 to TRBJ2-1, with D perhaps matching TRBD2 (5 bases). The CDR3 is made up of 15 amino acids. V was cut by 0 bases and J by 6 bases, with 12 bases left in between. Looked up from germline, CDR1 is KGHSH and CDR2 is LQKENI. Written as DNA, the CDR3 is TGTGCCAGCTCACCACCCGTCACCGCGGGCAATGAGCAGTTCTTC. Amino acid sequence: CASSPPVTAGNEQFF.